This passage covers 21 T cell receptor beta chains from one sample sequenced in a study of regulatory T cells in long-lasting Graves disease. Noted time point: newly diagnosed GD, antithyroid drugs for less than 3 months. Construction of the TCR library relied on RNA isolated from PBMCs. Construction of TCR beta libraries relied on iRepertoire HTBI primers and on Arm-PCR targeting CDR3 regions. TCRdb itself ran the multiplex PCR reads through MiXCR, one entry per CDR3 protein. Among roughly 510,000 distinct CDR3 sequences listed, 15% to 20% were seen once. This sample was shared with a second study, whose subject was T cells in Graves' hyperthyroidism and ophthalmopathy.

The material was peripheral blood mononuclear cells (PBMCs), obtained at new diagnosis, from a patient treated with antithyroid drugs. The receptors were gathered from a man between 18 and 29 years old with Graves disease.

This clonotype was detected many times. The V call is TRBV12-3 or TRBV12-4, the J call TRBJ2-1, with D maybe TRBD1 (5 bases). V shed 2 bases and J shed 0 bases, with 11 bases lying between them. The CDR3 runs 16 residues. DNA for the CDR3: TGTGCCAGCAGTTTAATGACAGCGAGCTCCTACAATGAGCAGTTCTTC. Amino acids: CASSLMTASSYNEQFF.

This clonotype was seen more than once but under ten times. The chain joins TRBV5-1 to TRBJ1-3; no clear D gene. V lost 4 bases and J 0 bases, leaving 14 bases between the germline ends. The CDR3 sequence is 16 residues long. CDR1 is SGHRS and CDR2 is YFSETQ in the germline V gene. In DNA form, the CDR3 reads TGCGCCAGCAGCCAGGAAAGTTCGGGCTCTGGAAACACCATATATTTT. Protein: CASSQESSGSGNTIYF.

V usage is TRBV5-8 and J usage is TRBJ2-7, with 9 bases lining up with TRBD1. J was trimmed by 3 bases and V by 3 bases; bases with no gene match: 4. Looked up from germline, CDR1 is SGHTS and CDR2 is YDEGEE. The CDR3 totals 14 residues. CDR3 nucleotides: TGTGCCAGCAGCTGGAGGACAGGGGACTACGAGCAGTACTTC. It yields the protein CASSWRTGDYEQYF.

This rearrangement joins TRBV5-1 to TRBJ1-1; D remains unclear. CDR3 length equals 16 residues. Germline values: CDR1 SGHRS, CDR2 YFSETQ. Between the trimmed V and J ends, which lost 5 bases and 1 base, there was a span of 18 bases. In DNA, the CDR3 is TGCGCCAGCAGTCCTCTCCGGGTTCATAAGAACACTGAAGCTTTCTTT. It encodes CASSPLRVHKNTEAFF.

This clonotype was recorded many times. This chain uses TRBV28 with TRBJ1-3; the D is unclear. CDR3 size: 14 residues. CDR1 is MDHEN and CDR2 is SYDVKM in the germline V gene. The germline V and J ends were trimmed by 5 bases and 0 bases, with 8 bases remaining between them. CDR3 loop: CASSLPGSGNTIYF. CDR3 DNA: TGTGCCAGCAGTCTCCCGGGCTCTGGAAACACCATATATTTT. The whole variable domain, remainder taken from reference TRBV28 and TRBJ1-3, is DVKVTQSSRYLVKRTGEKVFLECVQDMDHENMFWYRQDPGLGLRLIYFSYDVKMKEKGDIPEGYSVSREKKERFSLILESASTNQTSMYLCASSLPGSGNTIYFGEGSWLTVV.

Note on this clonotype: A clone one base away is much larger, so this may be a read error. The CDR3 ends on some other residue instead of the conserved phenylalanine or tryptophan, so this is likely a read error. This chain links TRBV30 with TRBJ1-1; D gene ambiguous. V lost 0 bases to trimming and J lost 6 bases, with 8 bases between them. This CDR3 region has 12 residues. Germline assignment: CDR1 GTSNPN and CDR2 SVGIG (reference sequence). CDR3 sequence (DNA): TGTGCCTGGAGTGTACATACAGCTGAAGCTTTCCTT. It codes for CAWSVHTAEAFL.

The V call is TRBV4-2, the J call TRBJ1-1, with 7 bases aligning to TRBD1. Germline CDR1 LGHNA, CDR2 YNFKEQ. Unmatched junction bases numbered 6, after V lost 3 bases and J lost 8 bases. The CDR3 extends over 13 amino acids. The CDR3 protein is CASSQYTGVEAFF. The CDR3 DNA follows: TGTGCCAGCAGCCAGTATACAGGGGTGGAAGCTTTCTTT.

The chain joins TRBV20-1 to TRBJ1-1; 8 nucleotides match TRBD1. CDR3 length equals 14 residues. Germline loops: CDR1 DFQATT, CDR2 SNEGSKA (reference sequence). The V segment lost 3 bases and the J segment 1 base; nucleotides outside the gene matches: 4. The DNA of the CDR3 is TGCAGTGCTAGTTATCAGGGGGCGAACACTGAAGCTTTCTTT. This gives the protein CSASYQGANTEAFF.

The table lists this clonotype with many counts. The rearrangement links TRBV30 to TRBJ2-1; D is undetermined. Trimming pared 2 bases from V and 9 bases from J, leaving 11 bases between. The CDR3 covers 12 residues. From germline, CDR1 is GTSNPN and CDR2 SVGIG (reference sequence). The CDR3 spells CAWSIRRAEQFF. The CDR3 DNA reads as TGTGCCTGGAGTATCCGGCGAGCTGAGCAGTTCTTC.

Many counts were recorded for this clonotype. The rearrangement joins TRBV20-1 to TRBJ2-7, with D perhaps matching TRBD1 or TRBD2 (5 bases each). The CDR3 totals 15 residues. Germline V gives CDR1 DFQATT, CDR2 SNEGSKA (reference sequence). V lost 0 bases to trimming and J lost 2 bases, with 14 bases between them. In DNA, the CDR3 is TGCAGTGCTAGAGATCGGGGCTGGCTTGCCTACGAGCAGTACTTC. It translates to CSARDRGWLAYEQYF.

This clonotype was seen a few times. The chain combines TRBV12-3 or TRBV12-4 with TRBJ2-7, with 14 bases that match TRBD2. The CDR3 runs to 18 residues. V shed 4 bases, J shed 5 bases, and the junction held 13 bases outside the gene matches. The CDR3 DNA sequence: TGTGCCAGCAGTTACTCGACTAGCGGGAGGGGGGATCTCCACGAGCAGTACTTC. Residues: CASSYSTSGRGDLHEQYF.

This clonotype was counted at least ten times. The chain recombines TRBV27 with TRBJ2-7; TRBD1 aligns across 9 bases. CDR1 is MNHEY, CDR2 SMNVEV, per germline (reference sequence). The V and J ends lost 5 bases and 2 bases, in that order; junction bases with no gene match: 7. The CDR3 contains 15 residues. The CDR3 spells CASSLTGTGPYEQYF. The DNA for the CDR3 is TGTGCCAGCAGTCTTACCGGGACAGGGCCCTACGAGCAGTACTTC.

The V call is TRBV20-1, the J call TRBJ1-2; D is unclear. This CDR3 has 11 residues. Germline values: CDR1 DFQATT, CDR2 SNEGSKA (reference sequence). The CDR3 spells CTTPRNYGYTF. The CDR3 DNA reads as TGCACCACCCCACGGAACTATGGCTACACCTTC.

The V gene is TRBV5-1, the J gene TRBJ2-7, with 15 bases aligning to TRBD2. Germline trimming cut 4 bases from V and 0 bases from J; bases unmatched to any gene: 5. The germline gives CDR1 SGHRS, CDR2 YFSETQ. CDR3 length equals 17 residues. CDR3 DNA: TGCGCCAGCAGCCGGGGACTAGCGGGAGGAAGCTCCTACGAGCAGTACTTC. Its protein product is CASSRGLAGGSSYEQYF.

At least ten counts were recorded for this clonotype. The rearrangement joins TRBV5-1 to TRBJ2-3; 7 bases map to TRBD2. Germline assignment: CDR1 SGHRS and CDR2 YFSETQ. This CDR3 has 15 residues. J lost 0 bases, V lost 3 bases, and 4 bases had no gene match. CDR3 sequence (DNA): TGCGCCAGCAGCTGGGGAGCGGGAAGCACAGATACGCAGTATTTT. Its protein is CASSWGAGSTDTQYF.

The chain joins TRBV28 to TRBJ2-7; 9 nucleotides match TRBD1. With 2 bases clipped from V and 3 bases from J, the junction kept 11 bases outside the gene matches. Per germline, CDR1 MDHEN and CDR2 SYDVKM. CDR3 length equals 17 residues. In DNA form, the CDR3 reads TGTGCCAGCAGTTTACATTTGAAGCGGGACAGGGTCTACGAGCAGTACTTC. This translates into CASSLHLKRDRVYEQYF.

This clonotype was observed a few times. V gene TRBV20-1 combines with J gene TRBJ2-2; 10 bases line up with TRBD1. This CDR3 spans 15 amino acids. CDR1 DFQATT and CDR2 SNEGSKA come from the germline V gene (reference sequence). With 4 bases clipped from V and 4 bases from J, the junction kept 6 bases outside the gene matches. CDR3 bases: TGCAGTGCTAAGAGGACAGGGGGGAGCACCGGGGAGCTGTTTTTT. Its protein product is CSAKRTGGSTGELFF.

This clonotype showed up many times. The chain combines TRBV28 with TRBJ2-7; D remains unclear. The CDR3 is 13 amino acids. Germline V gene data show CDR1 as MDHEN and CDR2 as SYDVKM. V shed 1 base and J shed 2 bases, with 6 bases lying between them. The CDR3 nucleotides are TGTGCCAGCAGTTTATTAGGGACCTACGAGCAGTACTTC. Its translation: CASSLLGTYEQYF. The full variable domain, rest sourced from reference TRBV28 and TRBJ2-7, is DVKVTQSSRYLVKRTGEKVFLECVQDMDHENMFWYRQDPGLGLRLIYFSYDVKMKEKGDIPEGYSVSREKKERFSLILESASTNQTSMYLCASSLLGTYEQYFGPGTRLTVT.

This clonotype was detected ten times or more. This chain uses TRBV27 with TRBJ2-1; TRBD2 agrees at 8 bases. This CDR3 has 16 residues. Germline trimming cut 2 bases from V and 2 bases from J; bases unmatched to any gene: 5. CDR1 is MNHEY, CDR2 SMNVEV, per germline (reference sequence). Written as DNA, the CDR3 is TGTGCCAGCAGTTTACTAGCGGGCAATGCCTACAATGAGCAGTTCTTC. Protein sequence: CASSLLAGNAYNEQFF.

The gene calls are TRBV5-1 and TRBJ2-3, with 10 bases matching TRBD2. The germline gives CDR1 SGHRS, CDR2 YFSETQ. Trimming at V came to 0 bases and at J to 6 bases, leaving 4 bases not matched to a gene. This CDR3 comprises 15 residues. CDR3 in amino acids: CASSLVPSGSDTQYF. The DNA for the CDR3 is TGCGCCAGCAGCTTGGTTCCTAGCGGGAGTGATACGCAGTATTTT. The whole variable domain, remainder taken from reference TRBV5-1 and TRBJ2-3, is KAGVTQTPRYLIKTRGQQVTLSCSPISGHRSVSWYQQTPGQGLQFLFEYFSETQRNKGNFPGRFSGRQFSNSRSEMNVSTLELGDSALYLCASSLVPSGSDTQYFGPGTRLTVL.

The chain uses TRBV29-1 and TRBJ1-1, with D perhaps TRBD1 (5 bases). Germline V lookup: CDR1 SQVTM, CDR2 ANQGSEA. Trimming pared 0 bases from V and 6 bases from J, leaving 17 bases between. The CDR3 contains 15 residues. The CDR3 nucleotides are TGCAGCGTTGAAGAGGGACCCTTGAAGGGCGCTGAAGCTTTCTTT. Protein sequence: CSVEEGPLKGAEAFF. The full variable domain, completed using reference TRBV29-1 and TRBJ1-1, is SAVISQKPSRDICQRGTSLTIQCQVDSQVTMMFWYRQQPGQSLTLIATANQGSEATYESGFVIDKFPISRPNLTFSTLTVSNMSPEDSSIYLCSVEEGPLKGAEAFFGQGTRLTVV.